The 25 T cell receptor beta chains listed next were all sequenced from one sample in a study of CD4 T cells in relation to SARS-CoV-2 and coronaviruses. The antigens these receptors bind are not known. Produced via immunoSEQ multiplex PCR; TCRdb's table is partial and in-frame only. The sample holds over 40,000 clones; nearly 85% are singletons and the top ten take roughly 1.2%. Specimen: naive CD4+ T cells from PBMCs, cultured in vitro. Subset of the sample: naive CD4+ T cells isolated by negative enrichment. These receptors were collected from an adult with COVID-19.

The rearrangement joins TRBV10-3 to TRBJ2-3; 8 bases are a match to TRBD1. The germline V gene encodes CDR1 ENHRY and CDR2 SYGVKD. J gave up 4 bases and V 6 bases, and 9 bases lay outside the gene matches. The CDR3 covers 15 residues. The chain's CDR3 is CAIRAGGGGADTQYF. CDR3 nucleotide sequence: TGTGCCATCAGGGCAGGGGGCGGTGGTGCAGATACGCAGTATTTT.

V usage is TRBV14 and J usage is TRBJ2-2, with D tentatively TRBD2 (6 bases). Germline-derived CDR1 and CDR2 are SGHDN and FVKESK. Trimming removed 4 bases from V and 3 bases from J, with 18 bases in between. The CDR3 is made up of 17 amino acids. The CDR3 bases are TGTGCCAGCAGCCCATGGGGTTGGGGAGGCCACACCGGGGAGCTGTTTTTT. Amino acids: CASSPWGWGGHTGELFF.

The CDR3 sequence is CATLGLAGVVEQETQYF. The CDR3 nucleotides read TGTGCCACGTTGGGACTAGCGGGAGTTGTAGAGCAAGAGACCCAGTACTTC. J is TRBJ2-5 and V is TRBV19; 14 bases align to TRBD2. The CDR3 sequence is 17 residues long. Germline assignment: CDR1 LNHDA and CDR2 SQIVND (reference sequence). After removal of 10 bases from V and 2 bases from J, the junction contained 12 bases not matched to a gene. Full variable domain (rest looked up from reference TRBV19 and TRBJ2-5): DGGITQSPKYLFRKEGQNVTLSCEQNLNHDAMYWYRQDPGQGLRLIYYSQIVNDFQKGDIAEGYSVSREKKESFPLTVTSAQKNPTAFYLCATLGLAGVVEQETQYFGPGTRLLVL.

CDR3 in DNA: TGCGCCAGCAGCTTGGAAGGCCGGACTGGAAACACCATATATTTT. Translated, it gives CASSLEGRTGNTIYF. The gene calls are TRBV5-1 and TRBJ1-3; D gene unclear. The CDR3 runs 15 residues. Germline V gene data show CDR1 as SGHRS and CDR2 as YFSETQ. V was trimmed by 0 bases and J by 2 bases, leaving 9 bases between them.

The rearrangement uses TRBV6-6 and TRBJ2-7, with D possibly being TRBD2 (6 bases). This CDR3 spans 14 amino acids. V was clipped by 4 bases and J by 2 bases, with 12 bases between them. Germline CDR1 MNHNY, CDR2 SVGAGI (reference sequence). Here the CDR3 reads CASSSLAYPYEQYF. Written as DNA, the CDR3 is TGTGCCAGCAGTTCGCTAGCGTACCCCTACGAGCAGTACTTC.

The chain is built from TRBV5-1 and TRBJ1-2; D uncertain. The CDR3 covers 10 residues. The germline V gene encodes CDR1 SGHRS and CDR2 YFSETQ. V was trimmed by 1 base and J by 14 bases, leaving 9 bases between them. The CDR3 sequence is CASSLHRKTF. CDR3 in DNA: TGCGCCAGCAGCTTGCATAGGAAGACCTTC.

The rearrangement links TRBV9 to TRBJ2-3; D not resolved. V was shortened by 1 base and J by 5 bases, with 5 bases between the two germline ends. Looked up from germline, CDR1 is SGDLS and CDR2 is YYNGEE. The CDR3 contains 12 residues. CDR3 loop: CASSVWGDTQYF. Here the CDR3 DNA reads TGTGCCAGCAGCGTATGGGGAGATACGCAGTATTTT.

V gene TRBV5-4 combines with J gene TRBJ2-7; TRBD2 aligns across 8 bases. The CDR3 spans 13 residues. Looked up from germline, CDR1 is SGHNT and CDR2 is YYREEE (reference sequence). The V segment lost 5 bases and the J segment 5 bases; nucleotides outside the gene matches: 6. DNA of the CDR3: TGTGCCAGCAGACCAGGACTAGCTCACGAGCAGTACTTC. Translating it yields CASRPGLAHEQYF.

The chain is built from TRBV4-1 and TRBJ1-3, with D perhaps TRBD1 (6 bases). Trimming removed 2 bases from V and 0 bases from J, with 11 bases in between. The length of the CDR3 is 16 residues. Germline CDR1 reads MGHRA; CDR2 reads YSYEKL. For the CDR3, the DNA is TGCGCCAGCAGCCAATGGACAGCGAGCTCTGGAAACACCATATATTTT. It is translated as CASSQWTASSGNTIYF.

A few counts support this clone. This chain joins TRBV7-2 and TRBJ1-5, with D uncertain. CDR1 is SGHTA and CDR2 is FQGNSA in the germline V gene. The germline V and J ends were trimmed by 2 bases and 4 bases, with 12 bases remaining between them. The CDR3 has 15 amino acids. CDR3 protein: CASSLRGQWNQPQHF. For the CDR3, the DNA is TGTGCCAGCAGCTTACGAGGGCAGTGGAATCAGCCCCAGCATTTT.

V gene TRBV7-3 combines with J gene TRBJ2-5, with 7 bases matching TRBD1. The junction had 10 bases not matched to a gene; V was cut back by 4 bases and J by 5 bases. The CDR3 runs to 15 residues. CDR1 and CDR2 (germline): SGHTA, FQGTGA. The CDR3 sequence is CASSSRTGARETQYF. CDR3 nucleotide sequence: TGTGCCAGCAGCTCCAGAACAGGGGCGCGGGAGACCCAGTACTTC.

The V and J genes are TRBV6-5 and TRBJ2-4, with D perhaps matching TRBD1 (6 bases). The CDR3 has 13 amino acids. Per germline, CDR1 MNHEY and CDR2 SVGAGI. V was shortened by 5 bases and J by 8 bases, with 13 bases between the two germline ends. The chain's CDR3 is CASSRTGTYIQYF. The DNA of the CDR3 is TGTGCCAGCAGTCGTACAGGGACGTACATTCAGTACTTC.

The chain links TRBV3-1 (or the pseudogene TRBV3-2) to TRBJ1-2, with a weak D call TRBD1 (5 bases). The ends were cut back, 1 base at V and 5 bases at J, with 14 bases in the middle. This CDR3 contains 15 residues. Germline values: CDR1 LGHDT, CDR2 YNNKEL (reference sequence). DNA of the CDR3: TGTGCCAGCAGCCAAGCCCAGGGTTCAGTGTATGGCTACACCTTC. This codes for CASSQAQGSVYGYTF.

The chain combines TRBV3-1 (or the pseudogene TRBV3-2) with TRBJ2-5; no definite D call. Germline V lookup: CDR1 LGHDT, CDR2 YNNKEL (reference sequence). The CDR3 consists of 14 residues. V lost 1 base and J 5 bases, leaving 11 bases between the germline ends. CDR3 amino acids: CASSQGLFVETQYF. In nucleotides, the CDR3 is TGTGCCAGCAGCCAAGGTTTATTCGTTGAGACCCAGTACTTC.

V is TRBV6-4 and J is TRBJ2-3; possible D gene TRBD2, 6 bases. Germline V lookup: CDR1 MRHNA, CDR2 SNTAGT. The CDR3 sequence is 15 residues long. The germline V and J ends were trimmed by 3 bases and 4 bases, with 14 bases remaining between them. The CDR3 DNA reads as TGTGCCAGCAGTGAGAGTTTGGGAGGAGCAGATACGCAGTATTTT. It is translated as CASSESLGGADTQYF.

This clone has a single count. CDR3 bases: TGTGCCAGCACCAATACTCTCAACACCGGGGAGCTGTTTTTT. Translated, it gives CASTNTLNTGELFF. This chain connects TRBV7-9 to TRBJ2-2; D not certain. V dropped 7 bases and J dropped 2 bases, with 11 bases sitting between them. Germline-derived CDR1 and CDR2 are SEHNR and FQNEAQ (reference sequence). The CDR3 has 14 residues.

This clone was seen a handful of times. The J gene is TRBJ1-3, the V gene TRBV28; 8 nucleotides agree with TRBD1. The V gene end was trimmed by 3 bases and the J gene end by 3 bases; junction bases not matched to a gene: 1. Germline CDR1 reads MDHEN; CDR2 reads SYDVKM. The CDR3 totals 14 residues. CDR3 sequence (DNA): TGTGCCAGCAGTTTTGGGACAGGTGGAAACACCATATATTTT. It codes for CASSFGTGGNTIYF.

V gene TRBV10-2 combines with J gene TRBJ2-5; D is possibly TRBD1 or TRBD2 (5 bases each). Germline values: CDR1 WSHSY, CDR2 SAAADI. Trimming removed 2 bases at V and 5 bases at J, with 15 bases between. The CDR3 length is 15 residues. DNA of the CDR3: TGCGCCAGCAGTGAGGGCCGGGGCGATTGGGAGACCCAGTACTTC. It specifies CASSEGRGDWETQYF.

About this clone: Its ends do not fully match the called genes, so a read error is possible. The CDR3 nucleotides are TGTGTCAGCAGTTATCGGGAGACCCAGTACTTC. As protein: CVSSYRETQYF. The chain joins TRBV6-5 to TRBJ2-5, with D unresolved. The CDR3 totals 11 residues. The germline gives CDR1 MNHEY, CDR2 SVGAGI.

The rearrangement links TRBV10-3 to TRBJ2-7; D not certain. Per germline, CDR1 ENHRY and CDR2 SYGVKD. V lost 6 bases to trimming and J lost 3 bases, with 6 bases between them. This CDR3 has 11 residues. CDR3 DNA: TGTGCCATCAGCGCGAGCTACGAGCAGTACTTC. Encoded protein: CAISASYEQYF.

The chain uses TRBV5-4 and TRBJ2-7, with 9 positions matching TRBD2. Germline V gives CDR1 SGHNT, CDR2 YYREEE (reference sequence). The CDR3 runs to 17 residues. Germline trimming cut 0 bases from V and 1 base from J; bases unmatched to any gene: 8. The CDR3 region is CASSLGLAGARSYEQYF. The DNA for the CDR3 is TGTGCCAGCAGCTTGGGTTTAGCGGGAGCACGTTCCTACGAGCAGTACTTC.

This rearrangement joins TRBV6-2 or TRBV6-3 to TRBJ2-7, with D maybe TRBD1 (6 bases). The V gene lost 5 bases and the J gene lost 1 base, with 15 bases spanning the gap. Germline V gene lookup returns CDR1 MNHEY and CDR2 SVGEGT. The CDR3 contains 15 residues. DNA of the CDR3: TGTGCCAGCAGTCCCTCCGGGACACCTTCCTACGAGCAGTACTTC. Amino acid sequence: CASSPSGTPSYEQYF.

This clone occurred once. The chain has TRBV19 and TRBJ2-6, with 8 bases that match TRBD1. Germline V gene sequence: CDR1 LNHDA, CDR2 SQIVND (reference sequence). There are 16 residues in the CDR3. The V and J ends lost 7 bases and 3 bases, in that order; junction bases with no gene match: 8. The CDR3 here is CASTTDRVFGANVLTF. Here the CDR3 DNA reads TGTGCCAGTACCACGGACAGGGTCTTTGGGGCCAACGTCCTGACTTTC.

The rearrangement uses TRBV28 and TRBJ2-7, with TRBD2 matching 9 bases. The germline CDR1 and CDR2 sequences are MDHEN and SYDVKM. CDR3 length equals 13 residues. V dropped 9 bases and J dropped 0; count of bases not matched to a gene: 3. The CDR3 sequence is CASDSGSSYEQYF. CDR3 DNA: TGTGCCAGTGATAGCGGGAGCTCCTACGAGCAGTACTTC.

V and J are TRBV5-1 and TRBJ2-7, with a weak D call TRBD1 (5 bases). Germline loops: CDR1 SGHRS, CDR2 YFSETQ. V was trimmed by 0 bases and J by 7 bases, leaving 17 bases between them. CDR3 length: 15 residues. CDR3 DNA: TGCGCCAGCAGCTTGGGATCTCAGGGTTCGGGTGAGCAGTACTTC. Translating gives CASSLGSQGSGEQYF.